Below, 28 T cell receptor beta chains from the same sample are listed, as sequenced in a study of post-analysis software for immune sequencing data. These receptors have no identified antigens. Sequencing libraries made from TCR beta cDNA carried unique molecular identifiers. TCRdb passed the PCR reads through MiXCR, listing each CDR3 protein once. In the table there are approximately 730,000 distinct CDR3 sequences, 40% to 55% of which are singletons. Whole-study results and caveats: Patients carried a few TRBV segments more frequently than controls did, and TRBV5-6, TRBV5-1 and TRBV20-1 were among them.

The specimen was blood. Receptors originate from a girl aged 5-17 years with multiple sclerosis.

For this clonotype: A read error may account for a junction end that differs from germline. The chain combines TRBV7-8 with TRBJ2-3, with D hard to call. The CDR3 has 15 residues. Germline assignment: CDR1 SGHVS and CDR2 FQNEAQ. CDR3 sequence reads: CANSLSPGFTDTQYF. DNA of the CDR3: TGTGCCAACAGCTTATCCCCGGGCTTCACAGATACGCAGTATTTT.

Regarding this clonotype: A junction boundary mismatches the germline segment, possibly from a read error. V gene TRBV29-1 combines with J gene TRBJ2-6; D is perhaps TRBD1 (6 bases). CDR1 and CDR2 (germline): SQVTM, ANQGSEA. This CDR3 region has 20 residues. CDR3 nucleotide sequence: TGCAGCGTTGACCTACCCCGGACAGACTCTAGGGGCACTGGGGCCTACGTCCTGACTTTC. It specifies CSVDLPRTDSRGTGAYVLTF.

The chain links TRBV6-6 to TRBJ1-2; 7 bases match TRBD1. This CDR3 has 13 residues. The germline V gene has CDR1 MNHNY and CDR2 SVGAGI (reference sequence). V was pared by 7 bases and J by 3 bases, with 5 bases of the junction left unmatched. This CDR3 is CASNSTGHYGYTF. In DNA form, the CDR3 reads TGTGCCAGCAATTCGACAGGGCACTATGGCTACACCTTC.

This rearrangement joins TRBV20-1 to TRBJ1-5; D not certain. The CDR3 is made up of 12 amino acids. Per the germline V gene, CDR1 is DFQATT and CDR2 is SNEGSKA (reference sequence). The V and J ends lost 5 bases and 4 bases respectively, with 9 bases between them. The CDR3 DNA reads TGCAGTGCTTTCCCTCAGAATCAGCCCCAGCATTTT. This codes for CSAFPQNQPQHF.

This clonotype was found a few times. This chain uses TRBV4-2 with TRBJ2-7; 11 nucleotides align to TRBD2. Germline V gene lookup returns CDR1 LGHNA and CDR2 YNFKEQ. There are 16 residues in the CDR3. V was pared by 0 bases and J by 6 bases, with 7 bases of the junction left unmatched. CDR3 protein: CASSQDRLAGGGEQYF. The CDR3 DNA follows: TGTGCCAGCAGCCAAGATAGGCTAGCGGGAGGTGGCGAGCAGTACTTC.

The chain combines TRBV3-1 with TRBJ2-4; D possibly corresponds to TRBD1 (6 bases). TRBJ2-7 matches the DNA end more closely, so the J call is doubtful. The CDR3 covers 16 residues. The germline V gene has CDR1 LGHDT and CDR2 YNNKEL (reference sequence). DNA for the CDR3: TGTGCCAGCAGCTATACTCGGGACACCATCCCCCTCGAGCAGTACTTC. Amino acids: CASSYTRDTIPLEQYF.

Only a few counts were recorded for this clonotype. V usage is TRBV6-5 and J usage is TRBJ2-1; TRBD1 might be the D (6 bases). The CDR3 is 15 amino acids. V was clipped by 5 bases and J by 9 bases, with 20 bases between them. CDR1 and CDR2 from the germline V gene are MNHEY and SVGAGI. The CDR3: CASSIRQDGRGEQFF. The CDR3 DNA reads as TGTGCCAGCAGTATCCGACAGGACGGAAGGGGTGAGCAGTTCTTC.

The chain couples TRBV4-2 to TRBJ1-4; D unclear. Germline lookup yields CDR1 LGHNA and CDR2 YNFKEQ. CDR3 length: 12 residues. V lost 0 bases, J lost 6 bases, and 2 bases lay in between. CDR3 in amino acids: CASSQDDEKLFF. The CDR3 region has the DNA TGTGCCAGCAGCCAAGATGATGAAAAACTGTTTTTT.

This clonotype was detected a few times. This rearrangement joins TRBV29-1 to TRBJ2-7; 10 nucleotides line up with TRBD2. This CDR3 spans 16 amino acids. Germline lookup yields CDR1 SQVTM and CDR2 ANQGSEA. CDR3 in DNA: TGCAGTCTATCGTTAGCGGGAGGCTTCCGATCCTACGAGCAGTACTTC. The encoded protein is CSLSLAGGFRSYEQYF.

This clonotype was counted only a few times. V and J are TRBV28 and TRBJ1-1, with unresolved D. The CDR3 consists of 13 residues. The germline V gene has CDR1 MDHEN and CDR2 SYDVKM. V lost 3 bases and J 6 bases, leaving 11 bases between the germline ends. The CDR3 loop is CASSFNGWAEAFF. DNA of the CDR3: TGTGCCAGCAGTTTTAATGGATGGGCTGAAGCTTTCTTT.

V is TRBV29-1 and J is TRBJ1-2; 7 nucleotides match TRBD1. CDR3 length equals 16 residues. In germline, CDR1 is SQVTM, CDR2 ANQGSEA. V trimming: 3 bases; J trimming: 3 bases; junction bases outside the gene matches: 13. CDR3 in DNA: TGCAGCGTTGAGGAAGAACAGGGGCGAGTTGACTATGGCTACACCTTC. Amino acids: CSVEEEQGRVDYGYTF.

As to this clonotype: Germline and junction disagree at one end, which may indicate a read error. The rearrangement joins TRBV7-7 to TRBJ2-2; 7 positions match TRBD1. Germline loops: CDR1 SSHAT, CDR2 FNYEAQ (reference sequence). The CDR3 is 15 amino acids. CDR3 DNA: TGTGCTAGCAGCAGTACAGGGGTGGACACCGGGGAGCTGTTTTTT. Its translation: CASSSTGVDTGELFF.

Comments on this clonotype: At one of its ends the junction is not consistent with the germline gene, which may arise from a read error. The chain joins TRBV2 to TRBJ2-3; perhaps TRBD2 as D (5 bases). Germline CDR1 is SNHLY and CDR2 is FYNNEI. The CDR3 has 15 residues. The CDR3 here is CASKVEHVRADTLYF. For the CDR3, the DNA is TGTGCCAGCAAAGTTGAGCATGTGAGGGCAGATACGCTGTATTTT.

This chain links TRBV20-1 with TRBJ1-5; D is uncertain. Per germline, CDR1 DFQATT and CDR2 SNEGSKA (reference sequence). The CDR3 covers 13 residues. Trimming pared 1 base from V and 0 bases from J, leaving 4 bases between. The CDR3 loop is CSARGHSNQPQHF. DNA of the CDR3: TGCAGTGCTAGAGGACATAGCAATCAGCCCCAGCATTTT.

CDR3 amino acids: CSVVIPTTHSYNEQFF. The CDR3 DNA reads TGCAGCGTTGTAATCCCCACGACCCACTCCTACAATGAGCAGTTCTTC. J is TRBJ2-1 and V is TRBV29-1, with no clear D. This CDR3 spans 16 amino acids. V was clipped by 4 bases and J by 0 bases, with 16 bases between them. CDR1 is SQVTM, CDR2 ANQGSEA, per germline.

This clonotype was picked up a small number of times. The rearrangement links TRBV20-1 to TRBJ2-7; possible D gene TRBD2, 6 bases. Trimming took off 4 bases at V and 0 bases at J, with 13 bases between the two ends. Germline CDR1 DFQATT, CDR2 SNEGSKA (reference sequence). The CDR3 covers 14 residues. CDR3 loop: CSATSGLSSYEQYF. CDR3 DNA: TGCAGTGCTACCAGCGGGCTGAGCTCCTACGAGCAGTACTTC.

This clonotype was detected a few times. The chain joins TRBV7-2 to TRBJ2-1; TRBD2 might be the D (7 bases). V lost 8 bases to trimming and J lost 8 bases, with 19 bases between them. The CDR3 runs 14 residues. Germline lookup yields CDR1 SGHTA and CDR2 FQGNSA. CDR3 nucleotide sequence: TGTGCCAGCCTCAGGGGCGGGAGTAAGGATGAGCAGTTCTTC. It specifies CASLRGGSKDEQFF.

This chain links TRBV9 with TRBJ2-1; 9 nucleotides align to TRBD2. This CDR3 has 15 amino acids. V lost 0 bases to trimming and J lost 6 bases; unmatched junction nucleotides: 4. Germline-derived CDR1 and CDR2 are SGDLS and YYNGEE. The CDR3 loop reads CASSVVGTSSNEQFF. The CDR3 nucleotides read TGTGCCAGCAGCGTAGTGGGGACTAGCAGCAATGAGCAGTTCTTC.

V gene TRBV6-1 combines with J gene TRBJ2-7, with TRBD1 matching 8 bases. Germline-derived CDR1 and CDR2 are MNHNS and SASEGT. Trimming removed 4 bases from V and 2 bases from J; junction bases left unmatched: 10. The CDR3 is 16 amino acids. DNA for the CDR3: TGTGCCAGCAGTGGGTCTACTGGGGACAGGACCTACGAGCAGTACTTC. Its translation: CASSGSTGDRTYEQYF.

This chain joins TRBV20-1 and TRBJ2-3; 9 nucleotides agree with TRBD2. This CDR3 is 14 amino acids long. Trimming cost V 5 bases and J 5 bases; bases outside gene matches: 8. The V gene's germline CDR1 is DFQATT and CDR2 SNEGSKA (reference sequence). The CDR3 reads CSAPLAGAKDTQYF. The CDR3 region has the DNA TGCAGTGCTCCCTTAGCGGGAGCGAAAGATACGCAGTATTTT.

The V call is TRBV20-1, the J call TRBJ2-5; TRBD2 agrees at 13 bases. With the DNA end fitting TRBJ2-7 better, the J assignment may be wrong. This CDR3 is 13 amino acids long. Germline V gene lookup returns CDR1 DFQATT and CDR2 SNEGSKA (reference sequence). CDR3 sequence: CSAPGLAGYEQYF. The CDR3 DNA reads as TGCAGTGCGCCGGGACTAGCGGGATACGAGCAGTACTTC.

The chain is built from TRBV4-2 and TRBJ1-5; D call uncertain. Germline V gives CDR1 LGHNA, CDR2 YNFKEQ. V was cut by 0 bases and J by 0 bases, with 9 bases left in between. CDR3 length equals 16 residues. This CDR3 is CASSQEKGSSNQPQHF. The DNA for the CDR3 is TGTGCCAGCAGCCAAGAAAAAGGGTCTAGCAATCAGCCCCAGCATTTT.

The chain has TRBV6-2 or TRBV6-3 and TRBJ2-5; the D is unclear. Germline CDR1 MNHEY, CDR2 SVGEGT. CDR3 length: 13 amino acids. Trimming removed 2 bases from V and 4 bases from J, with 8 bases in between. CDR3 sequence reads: CASSYLLIETQYF. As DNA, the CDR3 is TGTGCCAGCAGTTACCTTCTAATAGAGACCCAGTACTTC.

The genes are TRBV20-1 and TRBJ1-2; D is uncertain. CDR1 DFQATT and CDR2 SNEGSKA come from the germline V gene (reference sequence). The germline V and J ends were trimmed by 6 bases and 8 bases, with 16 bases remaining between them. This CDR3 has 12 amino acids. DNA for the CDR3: TGCAGTGCCCCCGCGGGAGGAGGCGGCTACACCTTC. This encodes CSAPAGGGGYTF.

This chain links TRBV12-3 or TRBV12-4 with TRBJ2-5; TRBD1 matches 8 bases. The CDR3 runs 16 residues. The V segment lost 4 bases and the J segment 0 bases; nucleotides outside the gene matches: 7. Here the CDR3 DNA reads TGTGCCAGCAGTTACCAGGGGGCAGGGTACCAAGAGACCCAGTACTTC. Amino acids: CASSYQGAGYQETQYF.

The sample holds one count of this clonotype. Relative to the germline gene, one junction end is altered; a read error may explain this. The CDR3 here is CSAADGYTDTRYF. CDR3 coding DNA: TGCAGCGCCGCGGACGGATACACAGATACGCGGTATTTT. The rearrangement joins TRBV29-1 to TRBJ2-3; no definite D call. Germline V gene data show CDR1 as SQVTM and CDR2 as ANQGSEA. The length of the CDR3 is 13 residues.

CDR3 loop: CASSFDPDGYYGYTF. The CDR3 DNA is TGTGCCAGCAGTTTTGACCCGGACGGATACTATGGCTACACCTTC. The rearrangement uses TRBV12-3 or TRBV12-4 and TRBJ1-2; no reliable D call. The CDR3 runs to 15 residues. The V gene lost 3 bases and the J gene lost 3 bases, with 14 bases spanning the gap.

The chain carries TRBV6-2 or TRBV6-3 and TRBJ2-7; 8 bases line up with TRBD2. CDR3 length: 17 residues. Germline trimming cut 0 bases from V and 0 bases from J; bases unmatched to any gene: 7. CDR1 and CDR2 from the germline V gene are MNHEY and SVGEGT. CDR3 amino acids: CASSYSILAGISYEQYF. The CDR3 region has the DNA TGTGCCAGCAGTTACTCCATTTTAGCGGGAATCTCCTACGAGCAGTACTTC.